Here is one T cell receptor (beta chain) with its context. Its antigen is currently not known. Base qualities are missing; no much larger clone stands one base away. Reading from cysteine to phenylalanine, the CDR3 counts 15 amino acids. Here the CDR3 DNA is all that survives: 45 bases in frame from base 1. A distance of 11 bases separates the germline ends of V and J, which lose 3 bases and 1 base respectively. The germline V gene (reference sequence) specifies MNHEY as CDR1 and SMNVEV as CDR2. This sample was taken from a study of technical replicates of blood from a handful of donors (dated by TCRdb to the late 2010s). The library was produced with the immunoSEQ multiplex PCR assay. The clones in this table, taken by TCRdb from immuneACCESS, are in-frame only. Not every clone is retained; where verified, under half of the shortfall comes from an unresolved V gene, and the cause of the rest is unknown. The sample table holds over 10,000 clones, of which about 86% were seen once. About an eighth of the sample rests with the top ten.

The V and J genes are TRBV27 and TRBJ2-3; a weak D assignment points to TRBD2 (6 bases agree). The TCR was taken from a human donor in good health. Sequenced input: PBMCs. CDR3 protein: CASSFRASGTDTQYF. In nucleotide form, the sequence is TGTGCCAGCAGTTTCCGAGCTAGCGGCACAGATACGCAGTATTTT.